The TCR beta chain described here comes from a study of shared clonotypes between healthy human individuals. Study-wide background: Per donor, CD8 memory used one plate, CD8 naive used two, CD4 memory used three and CD4 naive used three.

V lost 0 bases to trimming and J lost 5 bases, with 0 bases between them. Germline-derived CDR1 and CDR2 are SGHRS and YFSETQ. The CDR3 sequence is 11 residues long. In the case of this clone: A clone one base away is much larger, so this may be a read error. The same CDR3 can be traced to other DNA sequences in this sample.

Libraries were prepared by immunoSEQ multiplex PCR; TCRdb keeps only in-frame clonotypes and omits some of them. The sample holds 950,000 to 1,200,000 clones, roughly 77% seen once. This chain links TRBV5-1 with TRBJ2-1; D is uncertain. The receptor's source is a man younger than 35 in good health. Some clones in this sample may be carry-over from other donors' samples. Sequenced: memory CD4+ T cells from PBMCs. The sample's subset: CD45RA-negative fraction. This CDR3 reads CASSLDNEQFF. The CDR3 DNA reads as TGCGCCAGCAGCTTGGACAATGAGCAGTTCTTC.